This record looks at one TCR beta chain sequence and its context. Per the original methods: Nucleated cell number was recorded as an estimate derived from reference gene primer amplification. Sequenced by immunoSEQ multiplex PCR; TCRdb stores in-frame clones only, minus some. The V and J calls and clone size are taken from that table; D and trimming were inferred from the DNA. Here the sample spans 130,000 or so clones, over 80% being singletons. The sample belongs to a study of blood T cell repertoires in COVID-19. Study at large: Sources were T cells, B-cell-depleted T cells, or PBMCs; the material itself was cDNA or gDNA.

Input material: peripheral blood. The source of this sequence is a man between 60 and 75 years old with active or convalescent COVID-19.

The CDR3 DNA is TGCAGCGTTGATGGAGTTGAAGCTTTCTTT. This codes for CSVDGVEAFF. The chain combines TRBV29-1 with TRBJ1-1, with unresolved D. The CDR3 loop spans 10 amino acids. The V end was cut by 3 bases, the J end by 7 bases, with 6 bases between. Germline-derived CDR1 and CDR2 are SQVTM and ANQGSEA.